This T cell receptor (beta chain) was captured in a study of monozygotic twins with inflammatory bowel disease. Findings of the study overall: A single strong clonotype or signal linked to IBD was not supported. No discrimination was achieved between different T cell subtypes.

Total RNA amounting to about 4,000 ng went into each TCR library. Each of TCRalpha and TCRbeta cDNA went through two nested PCRs, lasting around 15 and 10 cycles. TCRdb re-called the 5' RACE reads; one entry per CDR3 protein, DNA not given. This listing includes 120,000 to 150,000 distinct CDR3 sequences. CDR3 size: 17 residues. The germline V gene has CDR1 MNHEY and CDR2 SVGAGI. Regarding this clonotype: Its specificity is not known.

Source material: blood. The sequence derives from a human donor with ulcerative colitis or Crohn's disease, or a healthy co-twin of an affected twin (not recorded which). The gene calls are TRBV6-5 and TRBJ2-3; TCRdb designates TRBD1, a call that cannot be tested without DNA. The CDR3 reads CASSYFPGDLDDDTQYF.